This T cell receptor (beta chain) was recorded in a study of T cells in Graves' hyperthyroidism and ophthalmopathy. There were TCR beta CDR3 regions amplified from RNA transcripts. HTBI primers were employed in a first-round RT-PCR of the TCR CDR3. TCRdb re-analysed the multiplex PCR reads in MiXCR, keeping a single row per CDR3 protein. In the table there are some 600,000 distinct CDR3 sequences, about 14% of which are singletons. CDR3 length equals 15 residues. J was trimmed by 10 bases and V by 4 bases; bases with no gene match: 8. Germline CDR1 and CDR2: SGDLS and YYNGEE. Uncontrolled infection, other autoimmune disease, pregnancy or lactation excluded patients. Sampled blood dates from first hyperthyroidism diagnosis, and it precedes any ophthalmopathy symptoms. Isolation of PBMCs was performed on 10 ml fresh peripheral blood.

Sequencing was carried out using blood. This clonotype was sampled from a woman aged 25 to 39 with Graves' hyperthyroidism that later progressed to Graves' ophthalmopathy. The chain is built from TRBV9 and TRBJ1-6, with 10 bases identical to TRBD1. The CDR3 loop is CASSLARDRGSPLHF. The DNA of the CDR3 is TGTGCCAGCAGCTTGGCCAGGGACAGGGGATCACCCCTCCACTTT.